This TCR beta chain emerged from a study of cytomegalovirus exposure and HLA in healthy donors. The CDR3 sequence is 18 residues long. The junction had 9 bases not matched to a gene; V was cut back by 1 base and J by 4 bases. CDR1 LNHDA and CDR2 SQIVND come from the germline V gene (reference sequence). On this clone: The antigen is unknown.

Study outcomes and limitations: Roughly uniform sequencing depth across donors was assumed, possibly incorrectly. By a later analysis, the bulk of CMV-associated TCR beta chains appeared HLA-restricted. Diagnosis of cytomegalovirus status made by the classifier reportedly showed high specificity and sensitivity. TCR beta chain V- and J-gene trimming was linked, in a later analysis, to a missense variant in DCLRE1C.

PCR amplification relied on 60 Vbeta primers (plus 13 Jbeta primers). The table came from immunoSEQ multiplex PCR; TCRdb's copy has only in-frame clones and leaves some out. The sample has fewer than 200,000 clones, approximately 80% seen once. The V gene is TRBV19, the J gene TRBJ1-3; 11 bases are a match to TRBD1. This clonotype was sampled from a female donor in good health and CMV-seronegative. Sequencing was performed on PBMCs. In nucleotides, the CDR3 is TGTGCCAGTAGTATAGCGCGGACAGGGGGCGCTTTCGGAAACACCATATATTTT. It codes for CASSIARTGGAFGNTIYF.